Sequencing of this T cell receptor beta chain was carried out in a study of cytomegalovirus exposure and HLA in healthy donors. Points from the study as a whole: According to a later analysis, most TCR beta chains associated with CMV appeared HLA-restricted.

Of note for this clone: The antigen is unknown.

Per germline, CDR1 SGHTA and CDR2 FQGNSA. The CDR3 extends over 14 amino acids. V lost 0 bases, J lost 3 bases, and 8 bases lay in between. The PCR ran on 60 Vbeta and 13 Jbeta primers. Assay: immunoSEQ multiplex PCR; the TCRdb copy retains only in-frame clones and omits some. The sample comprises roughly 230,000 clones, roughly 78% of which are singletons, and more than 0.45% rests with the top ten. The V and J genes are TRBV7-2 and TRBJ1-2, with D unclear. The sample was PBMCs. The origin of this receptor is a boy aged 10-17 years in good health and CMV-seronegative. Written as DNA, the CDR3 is TGTGCCAGCAGCTTAGCGCGGGGTGACTATGGCTACACCTTC. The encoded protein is CASSLARGDYGYTF.